Listed below are T cell receptor beta chains from one sample, sequenced in a study of blood T cell repertoires in COVID-19. Clones were read by immunoSEQ multiplex PCR, and TCRdb kept only the in-frame ones, dropping some. The repertoire holds approximately 130,000 clones, with around 85% as singletons. The sample taken for sequencing was peripheral blood. These TCRs come from a human donor in a cohort sampled during active COVID-19. CDR3s include the opening cysteine and the closing phenylalanine or tryptophan. The D gene is left open where the match is weak. Clone size is not always given. Where it is, it says once, few, many or a class for expanded clones.

cdr3_aa cdr3_nt v_call clone_size j_call d_call
CASSVIQDSYGYTF TGTGCCAGCAGTGTAATCCAGGACAGTTATGGCTACACCTTC TRBV2 . TRBJ1-2 .
CASTLEGNTEAFF TGTGCCAGCACCCTAGAGGGGAACACTGAAGCTTTCTTT TRBV12-3/TRBV12-4 . TRBJ1-1 .
CASSSAPQGSGNTIYF TGCGCCAGCAGCTCCGCGCCACAGGGATCTGGAAACACCATATATTTT TRBV5-1 . TRBJ1-3 .
CASSPRGRGETQYF TGTGCCAGCTCACCTCGTGGCAGGGGAGAGACCCAGTACTTC TRBV18 . TRBJ2-5 .
CASSPGQGYTF TGTGCCAGCTCACCAGGGCAAGGCTACACCTTC TRBV18 . TRBJ1-2 .
CASSSGTGINYGYTF TGTGCCAGCAGCTCGGGGACAGGTATTAACTATGGCTACACCTTC TRBV9 . TRBJ1-2 TRBD1
CASSTTQGVGTEAFF TGTGCCAGTAGTACCACACAGGGGGTGGGCACTGAAGCTTTCTTT TRBV19 . TRBJ1-1 TRBD1
CASSEAGQGGNEQYF TGTGCCAGCAGTGAAGCAGGGCAGGGTGGTAACGAGCAGTACTTC TRBV6-1 . TRBJ2-7 .
CASIRTGSGELFF TGTGCCAGTATCAGGACAGGGTCGGGGGAGCTGTTTTTT TRBV19 few TRBJ2-2 TRBD1
CSASRDRRSRTEAFF TGCAGTGCTAGTAGGGACAGGCGGTCCCGAACTGAAGCTTTCTTT TRBV20-1 . TRBJ1-1 TRBD1
CASSSSTGELFF TGTGCCAGCAGTTCTTCCACCGGGGAGCTGTTTTTT TRBV27 . TRBJ2-2 .
CASSSRLTDNYGYTF TGTGCCAGCAGCTCTCGGCTGACAGATAACTATGGCTACACCTTC TRBV7-9 . TRBJ1-2 .
CASSWTGGDQPQHF TGTGCCAGCAGTTGGACAGGGGGCGATCAGCCCCAGCATTTT TRBV6-5 . TRBJ1-5 TRBD1
CSVSRGREQETQYF TGCAGCGTTTCAAGAGGCAGGGAACAAGAGACCCAGTACTTC TRBV29-1 . TRBJ2-5 .
CASSLFRDRDNGYTF TGTGCCAGCAGCTTATTCCGGGACAGGGATAATGGCTACACCTTC TRBV7-9 . TRBJ1-2 TRBD1
CAWEGTGWGNTEAFF TGTGCCTGGGAAGGGACAGGTTGGGGGAACACTGAAGCTTTCTTT TRBV30 few TRBJ1-1 TRBD1
CASSSGRGTEAFF TGTGCCAGCAGCTCAGGGCGGGGAACTGAAGCTTTCTTT TRBV7-2 . TRBJ1-1 .
CASSLSDRGPGYTF TGTGCCAGCAGTTTATCCGACAGGGGGCCTGGCTACACCTTC TRBV28 . TRBJ1-2 TRBD1
CASSLSGVVQPQHF TGTGCCAGCAGTTTATCCGGGGTTGTTCAGCCCCAGCATTTT TRBV27 . TRBJ1-5 .
CASSLYGVRGTEAFF TGTGCCAGCAGTTTATATGGGGTTCGGGGCACTGAAGCTTTCTTT TRBV27 . TRBJ1-1 .
CASSLSYTDTQYF TGTGCCAGCAGCTTGTCTTACACAGATACGCAGTATTTT TRBV5-6 . TRBJ2-3 .
CASSGTWGGARGYTF TGTGCCAGTAGTGGAACCTGGGGGGGGGCGAGAGGCTACACCTTC TRBV19 . TRBJ1-2 .
CASSPQGNSGYTF TGCGCCAGCAGCCCTCAGGGGAATTCGGGCTACACCTTC TRBV4-3 . TRBJ1-2 .
CAWAETGLNQPQHF TGTGCCTGGGCAGAGACAGGGCTCAATCAGCCCCAGCATTTT TRBV30 . TRBJ1-5 TRBD1
CASSLLAGVDTGELFF TGTGCCAGCTCACTCCTAGCGGGAGTGGACACCGGGGAGCTGTTTTTT TRBV18 . TRBJ2-2 TRBD2
CASSLPLAANTEAFF TGTGCCAGCAGTTTACCGCTTGCGGCGAACACTGAAGCTTTCTTT TRBV28 . TRBJ1-1 .
CASSPMETQYF TGTGCCAGCAGTCCTATGGAGACCCAGTACTTC TRBV6-5 . TRBJ2-5 .
CASSNTQGAVRDTQYF TGTGCCAGCAGCAACACACAGGGGGCGGTAAGAGATACGCAGTATTTT TRBV6-2/TRBV6-3 . TRBJ2-3 TRBD1
CASRPGQGFLAFF TGTGCCAGCAGACCGGGACAGGGGTTTCTCGCTTTCTTT TRBV12-3/TRBV12-4 . TRBJ1-1 TRBD1
CASRASLAQTDTQYF TGTGCCAGCAGGGCATCTCTCGCCCAAACAGATACGCAGTATTTT TRBV28 . TRBJ2-3 .
CSVRLDAGYTF TGCAGCGTCCGACTAGACGCCGGCTACACCTTC TRBV29-1 . TRBJ1-2 .
CASSQAGDRAYEQYF TGCGCCAGCAGCCAAGCGGGGGACAGAGCCTACGAGCAGTACTTC TRBV4-1 . TRBJ2-7 .
CASTGQGRDQPQHF TGTGCCAGTACTGGACAGGGGCGGGATCAGCCCCAGCATTTT TRBV19 many TRBJ1-5 TRBD1
CASSVVMGGTEAFF TGTGCCAGCAGCGTAGTAATGGGAGGCACTGAAGCTTTCTTT TRBV9 . TRBJ1-1 .
CASSRRQGRSDEQYF TGTGCCAGCAGCCGCCGACAGGGTAGAAGCGACGAGCAGTACTTC TRBV3-1/TRBV3-2 few TRBJ2-7 TRBD1
CASSLGRGNNEQFF TGTGCCAGCAGCTTAGGCCGGGGGAATAATGAGCAGTTCTTC TRBV11-3 . TRBJ2-1 .
CASSMEAGGAADTQYF TGTGCCAGCAGTATGGAGGCCGGGGGGGCCGCAGATACGCAGTATTTT TRBV6-6 . TRBJ2-3 TRBD2
CASSLTWGPETQYF TGTGCCAGCAGCCTGACCTGGGGGCCAGAGACCCAGTACTTC TRBV7-3 . TRBJ2-5 .
CASSLAGASGADTQYF TGCGCCAGCAGCTTGGCCGGGGCTAGCGGGGCAGATACGCAGTATTTT TRBV5-1 once TRBJ2-3 TRBD2
CASTFTGAYGYTF TGCGCCAGCACCTTTACGGGTGCCTATGGCTACACCTTC TRBV5-1 . TRBJ1-2 .
CASRREGDSPLHF TGTGCCAGCAGAAGAGAGGGGGATTCACCCCTCCACTTT TRBV6-5 . TRBJ1-6 .
CASSQDRGYTEAFF TGTGCCAGCAGTCAGGACAGGGGGTACACTGAAGCTTTCTTT TRBV2 . TRBJ1-1 TRBD1
CASSIATGDYGYTF TGTGCCAGCAGCATTGCGACAGGGGACTATGGCTACACCTTC TRBV9 . TRBJ1-2 TRBD1
CASSAASGGGAATGELFF TGTGCCAGCAGCGCGGCCTCTGGCGGGGGGGCCGCAACCGGGGAGCTGTTTTTT TRBV9 . TRBJ2-2 TRBD2
CASSSRTAHNEQFF TGTGCCAGCAGTTCTCGGACAGCCCACAATGAGCAGTTCTTC TRBV27 . TRBJ2-1 .
CASSMQTGTEQYF TGTGCCAGTAGTATGCAAACAGGTACCGAGCAGTACTTC TRBV19 . TRBJ2-7 .
CASSIDRWGDQPQHF TGTGCCAGTAGTATAGATCGGTGGGGAGATCAGCCCCAGCATTTT TRBV19 . TRBJ1-5 .
CASSYKQGTNTEAFF TGTGCCAGCAGTTATAAACAGGGGACGAACACTGAAGCTTTCTTT TRBV6-6 once TRBJ1-1 TRBD1
CASSLGIKGATKDYEQYF TGTGCCAGCAGCTTAGGGATAAAAGGAGCAACTAAGGACTACGAGCAGTACTTC TRBV7-6 . TRBJ2-7 .
CASSMLLAGGGEQFF TGTGCCAGCAGCATGTTACTAGCGGGAGGAGGTGAGCAGTTCTTC TRBV9 once TRBJ2-1 TRBD2
CASSLPGTVGNTIYF TGTGCCAGCAGCCTACCAGGCACCGTCGGAAACACCATATATTTT TRBV6-2/TRBV6-3 few TRBJ1-3 .
CASSENTGTSGQDEQFF TGTGCCAGCAGTGAGAACACCGGGACTAGCGGCCAAGATGAGCAGTTCTTC TRBV2 once TRBJ2-1 TRBD2
CASSFDRDNYGYTF TGTGCCAGCAGTTTTGATAGAGATAACTATGGCTACACCTTC TRBV27 once TRBJ1-2 .
CASSVLPGQNTGELFF TGTGCCAGCAGCGTGCTCCCAGGGCAGAACACCGGGGAGCTGTTTTTT TRBV9 . TRBJ2-2 .
CASSWEDWGTMTQYF TGTGCCAGCAGCTGGGAGGACTGGGGTACTATGACGCAGTATTTT TRBV7-2 once TRBJ2-3 .